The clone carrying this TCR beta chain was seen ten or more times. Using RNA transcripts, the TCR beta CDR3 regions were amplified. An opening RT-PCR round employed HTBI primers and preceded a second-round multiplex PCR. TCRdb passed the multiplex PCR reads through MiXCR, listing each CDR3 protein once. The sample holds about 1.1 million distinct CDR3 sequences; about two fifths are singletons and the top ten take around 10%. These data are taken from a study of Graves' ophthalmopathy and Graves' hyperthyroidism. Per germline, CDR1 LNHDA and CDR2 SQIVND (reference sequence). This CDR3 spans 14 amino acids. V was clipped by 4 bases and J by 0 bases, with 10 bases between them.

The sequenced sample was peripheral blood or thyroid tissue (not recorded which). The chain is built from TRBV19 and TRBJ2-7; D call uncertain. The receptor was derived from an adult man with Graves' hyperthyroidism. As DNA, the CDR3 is TGTGCCAGTAGTACCCCGGAACCCTCCTACGAGCAGTACTTC. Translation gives CASSTPEPSYEQYF. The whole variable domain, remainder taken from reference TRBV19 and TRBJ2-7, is DGGITQSPKYLFRKEGQNVTLSCEQNLNHDAMYWYRQDPGQGLRLIYYSQIVNDFQKGDIAEGYSVSREKKESFPLTVTSAQKNPTAFYLCASSTPEPSYEQYFGPGTRLTVT.